These 2 T cell receptor beta chains were all obtained from the same sample, sequenced in a study of blood T cells in healthy people across ages. For the second PCR, which ran for about 7 to 11 cycles, a sample-barcoded 5' primer and a J-beta primer mix were used. TCRdb passed the 5' RACE reads through MiXCR, listing each CDR3 protein once. The data show 1.6 million or so distinct CDR3 sequences, with about 31% seen just once and approximately 10% held by the top ten. Sequencing was carried out using blood. The receptors shown here come from a woman in her thirties in good health.

This clonotype has only a few counts. The chain carries TRBV11-2 and TRBJ2-3; D is unclear. The CDR3 sequence is 17 residues long. V was cut by 5 bases and J by 0 bases, with 18 bases left in between. Germline-derived CDR1 and CDR2 are SGHAT and FQNNGV. The chain's CDR3 is CASSHSRQTPSTDTQYF. As DNA, the CDR3 is TGTGCCAGCAGCCATTCCCGTCAGACCCCTAGCACAGATACGCAGTATTTT.

Comment on this clonotype: Given the absence of the conserved phenylalanine or tryptophan at the CDR3 end, a read error is likely. The chain recombines TRBV29-1 with TRBJ2-3, with a weak D call TRBD1 (5 bases). Trimming removed 8 bases from V and 1 base from J, with 10 bases in between. This CDR3 region has 12 residues. Looked up from germline, CDR1 is SQVTM and CDR2 is ANQGSEA. CDR3 in DNA: TGCAGCCCGTCGACAGGCACAGATACGCAGTATTTA. It is translated as CSPSTGTDTQYL.